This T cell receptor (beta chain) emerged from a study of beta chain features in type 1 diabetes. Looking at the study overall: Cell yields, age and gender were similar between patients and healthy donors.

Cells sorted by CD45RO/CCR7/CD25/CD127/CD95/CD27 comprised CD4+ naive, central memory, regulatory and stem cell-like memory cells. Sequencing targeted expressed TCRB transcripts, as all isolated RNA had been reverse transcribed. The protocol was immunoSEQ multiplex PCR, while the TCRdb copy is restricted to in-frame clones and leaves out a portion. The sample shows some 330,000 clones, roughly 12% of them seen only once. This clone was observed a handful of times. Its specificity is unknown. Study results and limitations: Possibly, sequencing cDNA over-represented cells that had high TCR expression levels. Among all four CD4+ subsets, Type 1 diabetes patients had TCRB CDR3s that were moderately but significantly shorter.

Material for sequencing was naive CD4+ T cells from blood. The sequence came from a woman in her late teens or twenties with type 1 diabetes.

CDR3 nucleotides: TGTGCCAGCAGCTTCACAGGTGGAATGTCCTACGAGCAGTACTTC. Encoded protein: CASSFTGGMSYEQYF. This chain connects TRBV7-9 to TRBJ2-7; a weak D match, TRBD1 (5 bases). CDR1 and CDR2 (germline): SEHNR, FQNEAQ (reference sequence). This CDR3 has 15 residues. V lost 3 bases and J lost 1, with 13 bases in between.